The 29 T cell receptor beta chains given below trace back to one sample, sequenced in a study of cytomegalovirus exposure and HLA in healthy donors. The method was immunoSEQ multiplex PCR; TCRdb's version includes in-frame clones alone and lacks a portion of them. The data contain some 200,000 clones, 80% to 85% of them seen just once; the ten biggest clones take up 2.8%. Specimen: PBMCs. The receptors derive from a woman aged 18 to 35 in good health and CMV-seropositive.

The chain uses TRBV6-5 and TRBJ1-5; D unresolved. The CDR3 is 13 amino acids. The V gene lost 6 bases and the J gene lost 4 bases, with 10 bases spanning the gap. Germline CDR1 reads MNHEY; CDR2 reads SVGAGI. Written as DNA, the CDR3 is TGTGCCAGCAGCCGGGAGTATAATCAGCCCCAGCATTTT. Translating gives CASSREYNQPQHF.

The sample holds many counts of this clone. The V and J genes are TRBV6-6 and TRBJ1-5, with D uncertain. CDR1 is MNHNY and CDR2 is SVGAGI in the germline V gene (reference sequence). Deletions cut 6 bases from V and 11 bases from J, with 11 bases between. CDR3 length: 11 amino acids. The CDR3 region is CASSLAGTQHF. CDR3 DNA: TGTGCCAGCAGCCTGGCGGGGACCCAGCATTTT.

This sequence joins TRBV7-3 and TRBJ1-1; the D is unclear. V dropped 5 bases and J dropped 1 base, with 8 bases sitting between them. The germline V gene encodes CDR1 SGHTA and CDR2 FQGTGA. The CDR3 length is 13 residues. The CDR3 is CASSLTRNTEAFF. CDR3 coding DNA: TGTGCCAGCAGCCTGACAAGGAACACTGAAGCTTTCTTT.

This chain uses TRBV18 with TRBJ1-1; D uncertain. The germline V gene has CDR1 KGHSH and CDR2 LQKENI. This CDR3 spans 13 amino acids. The V and J ends lost 2 bases and 3 bases respectively, with 7 bases between them. This chain's CDR3 is CASSPSGYTEAFF. The CDR3 coding sequence is TGTGCCAGCTCACCAAGCGGTTACACTGAAGCTTTCTTT. Using reference TRBV18 and TRBJ1-1 for the parts outside the CDR3, the full variable domain is NAGVMQNPRHLVRRRGQEARLRCSPMKGHSHVYWYRQLPEEGLKFMVYLQKENIIDESGMPKERFSAEFPKEGPSILRIQQVVRGDSAAYFCASSPSGYTEAFFGQGTRLTVV.

This clone was counted once. The chain recombines TRBV6-6 with TRBJ1-2; no definite D call. V lost 8 bases and J 8 bases, leaving 9 bases between the germline ends. Germline CDR1 reads MNHNY; CDR2 reads SVGAGI (reference sequence). The CDR3 spans 10 residues. As DNA, the CDR3 is TGTGCCAGCCTAGGCGGGGGCTACACCTTC. Translation gives CASLGGGYTF.

The V and J genes are TRBV6-5 and TRBJ2-1; D call uncertain. The V end lost 4 bases, the J end lost 12 bases, and 16 bases lay between the germline ends. The CDR3 sequence is 13 residues long. Germline V lookup: CDR1 MNHEY, CDR2 SVGAGI. The CDR3 loop reads CASSSGYQEGQFF. DNA for the CDR3: TGTGCCAGCAGTTCCGGGTATCAAGAAGGGCAGTTCTTC.

The chain uses TRBV27 and TRBJ1-3; D perhaps matches TRBD1 (5 bases). Germline values: CDR1 MNHEY, CDR2 SMNVEV (reference sequence). The CDR3 runs to 13 residues. Trimming removed 10 bases at V and 0 bases at J, with 10 bases between. CDR3 bases: TGTGCCACTCGACAGAGCTCTGGAAACACCATATATTTT. This encodes CATRQSSGNTIYF.

This clone was recorded only once. This chain joins TRBV4-3 and TRBJ2-7; no clear D gene. Germline V gene lookup returns CDR1 LGHNA and CDR2 YSLEER. Trimming took off 0 bases at V and 2 bases at J, with 5 bases between the two ends. CDR3 size: 13 residues. CDR3 in amino acids: CASSQDRAYEQYF. CDR3 sequence (DNA): TGCGCCAGCAGCCAAGATCGTGCCTACGAGCAGTACTTC.

This clone was detected only a few times. The chain carries TRBV9 and TRBJ2-2, with no clear D. Germline loops: CDR1 SGDLS, CDR2 YYNGEE. The V end was cut by 3 bases, the J end by 2 bases, with 11 bases between. The CDR3 length is 15 residues. The CDR3: CASSDTSANTGELFF. As DNA, the CDR3 is TGTGCCAGCAGCGACACCTCCGCCAACACCGGGGAGCTGTTTTTT.

The V and J genes are TRBV6-1 and TRBJ2-3; D is possibly TRBD1 (6 bases). Germline CDR1 is MNHNS and CDR2 is SASEGT. CDR3 length equals 15 residues. Trimming removed 4 bases from V and 1 base from J, with 12 bases in between. The CDR3 region is CASSATGSGTDTQYF. The DNA of the CDR3 is TGTGCCAGCAGTGCGACAGGTTCGGGCACAGATACGCAGTATTTT.

This chain's CDR3 is CANTEGRATEAFF. CDR3 nucleotide sequence: TGTGCCAACACGGAGGGAAGGGCCACTGAAGCTTTCTTT. The genes are TRBV6-6 and TRBJ1-1; D is unresolved. Germline V gene lookup returns CDR1 MNHNY and CDR2 SVGAGI (reference sequence). The V gene lost 10 bases and the J gene lost 4 bases, with 16 bases spanning the gap. The CDR3 length is 13 residues.

This chain joins TRBV18 and TRBJ2-3; D is ambiguous. This CDR3 has 14 amino acids. V dropped 3 bases and J dropped 6 bases, with 13 bases sitting between them. CDR1 is KGHSH, CDR2 LQKENI, per germline. In DNA form, the CDR3 reads TGTGCCAGCTCACCGGGTTCCCCTAGGGATACGCAGTATTTT. This sequence encodes CASSPGSPRDTQYF.

The J gene is TRBJ2-3, the V gene TRBV2, with 9 positions matching TRBD2. Germline V CDR1 and CDR2: SNHLY, FYNNEI. This CDR3 is 16 amino acids long. Losses at the gene ends were 4 bases for V and 5 bases for J; bases not matched to a gene: 10. The CDR3: CASSALVAGVVDTQYF. The CDR3 region has the DNA TGTGCCAGCAGTGCCCTAGTAGCGGGAGTGGTAGATACGCAGTATTTT.

The rearrangement links TRBV7-6 to TRBJ2-7; no firm D call. This CDR3 is 13 amino acids long. Germline CDR1 reads SGHVS; CDR2 reads FNYEAQ. V lost 1 base and J lost 5, with 9 bases in between. CDR3 region: CASSLGRLDEQYF. The CDR3 DNA follows: TGTGCCAGCAGCTTAGGGCGGCTAGACGAGCAGTACTTC.

V gene TRBV2 combines with J gene TRBJ2-7; a weak D match, TRBD2 (6 bases). Trimming left V 10 bases short and J 4 bases short, with 11 bases between. Per germline, CDR1 SNHLY and CDR2 FYNNEI. The CDR3 length is 11 residues. The CDR3 is CATGSDYEQYF. The CDR3 nucleotides read TGTGCCACCGGGAGCGATTACGAGCAGTACTTC.

This clone was seen a handful of times. DNA of the CDR3: TGTGCCAGCTCACCACAGGGACAGCCCAACTATGGCTACACCTTC. It specifies CASSPQGQPNYGYTF. The chain joins TRBV18 to TRBJ1-2; 7 bases are a match to TRBD1. The CDR3 extends over 15 amino acids. Trimming removed 1 base from V and 2 bases from J; junction bases left unmatched: 4. Looked up from germline, CDR1 is KGHSH and CDR2 is LQKENI.

The rearrangement uses TRBV7-9 and TRBJ2-3; weak D call: TRBD1 (6 bases). The CDR3 sequence is 16 residues long. Germline CDR1 is SEHNR and CDR2 is FQNEAQ (reference sequence). V was cut by 2 bases and J by 3 bases, with 15 bases left in between. The CDR3 DNA reads as TGTGCCAGCAGCTTACACGGCAGGGGTGGAACAGATACGCAGTATTTT. Translating it yields CASSLHGRGGTDTQYF.

This rearrangement joins TRBV10-1 to TRBJ1-6, with D tentatively TRBD1 (6 bases). The CDR3 sequence is 14 residues long. CDR1 and CDR2 from the germline V gene are WNHNN and SYGVQD (reference sequence). V shed 3 bases and J shed 8 bases, with 11 bases lying between them. CDR3 sequence: CASSDGGPYSPLHF. CDR3 coding DNA: TGCGCCAGCAGTGACGGGGGGCCGTATTCACCCCTCCACTTT.

The CDR3 coding sequence is TGTGCCAGCAGTGCCTCCGAGGGCGGGGGGACCTCCTACGAGCAGTACTTC. It is translated as CASSASEGGGTSYEQYF. V gene TRBV6-1 combines with J gene TRBJ2-7, with TRBD2 identical over 8 bases. This CDR3 has 17 amino acids. J lost 0 bases, V lost 4 bases, and 11 bases had no gene match. From germline, CDR1 is MNHNS and CDR2 SASEGT.

The sample holds one count of this clone. The gene calls are TRBV27 and TRBJ1-5; no definite D call. Looked up from germline, CDR1 is MNHEY and CDR2 is SMNVEV (reference sequence). Between the trimmed V and J ends, which lost 4 bases and 6 bases, there was a span of 7 bases. CDR3 length: 12 residues. In nucleotides, the CDR3 is TGTGCCAGCAGTTCCGTCGGTCAGCCCCAGCATTTT. Encoded protein: CASSSVGQPQHF.

This chain links TRBV29-1 with TRBJ2-1; 7 nucleotides align to TRBD2. This CDR3 is built from 12 residues. The V segment lost 7 bases and the J segment 10 bases; nucleotides outside the gene matches: 10. CDR1 is SQVTM, CDR2 ANQGSEA, per germline. The CDR3 bases are TGCAGCGGAGGGCGGCGGGGGTACGAGCAGTTCTTC. Translated, it gives CSGGRRGYEQFF.

The rearrangement links TRBV6-1 to TRBJ2-7; possibly TRBD2 for D (5 bases). Germline V CDR1 and CDR2: MNHNS, SASEGT. The CDR3 has 15 amino acids. V lost 8 bases and J 3 bases, leaving 20 bases between the germline ends. The CDR3 loop is CASSNSQPGLYEQYF. The CDR3, as DNA: TGTGCCAGCTCCAATTCTCAACCCGGACTCTACGAGCAGTACTTC.

The table lists this clone with a count of one. CDR3 nucleotides: TGTGCCAGTAGTAAGAGTTGGGGGAGGACCCCACTCACCTTC. Translated: CASSKSWGRTPLTF. V gene TRBV19 combines with J gene TRBJ1-2; perhaps TRBD1 as D (5 bases). V lost 4 bases and J lost 13, with 22 bases in between. Germline V lookup: CDR1 LNHDA, CDR2 SQIVND (reference sequence). The CDR3 length is 14 residues. Full variable domain (remainder filled in from reference TRBV19 and TRBJ1-2): DGGITQSPKYLFRKEGQNVTLSCEQNLNHDAMYWYRQDPGQGLRLIYYSQIVNDFQKGDIAEGYSVSREKKESFPLTVTSAQKNPTAFYLCASSKSWGRTPLTFGSGTRLTVV.

V and J are TRBV6-1 and TRBJ1-2, with TRBD1 matching 7 bases. Trimming at V came to 6 bases and at J to 0 bases, leaving 4 bases not matched to a gene. Germline V gives CDR1 MNHNS, CDR2 SASEGT. The length of the CDR3 is 14 residues. The CDR3 nucleotides are TGTGCCAGCAGCCAAGGGACAGCTAACTATGGCTACACCTTC. Translated, it gives CASSQGTANYGYTF.

The genes are TRBV9 and TRBJ2-2; 8 bases fit TRBD2. Trimming at V came to 3 bases and at J to 3 bases, leaving 4 bases not matched to a gene. Germline CDR1 and CDR2: SGDLS and YYNGEE. The CDR3 is made up of 15 amino acids. CDR3 sequence: CASSASGGYTGELFF. CDR3 nucleotide sequence: TGTGCCAGCAGCGCAAGCGGGGGTTACACCGGGGAGCTGTTTTTT.

The rearrangement joins TRBV2 to TRBJ1-2, with TRBD1 matching 8 bases. CDR1 SNHLY and CDR2 FYNNEI come from the germline V gene. V trimming: 1 base; J trimming: 7 bases; junction bases outside the gene matches: 8. This CDR3 contains 15 residues. CDR3 bases: TGTGCCAGCAGTGAAGTCGGAGGGACAGGCGCTGGCTACACCTTC. Translated, it gives CASSEVGGTGAGYTF.

The chain links TRBV7-6 to TRBJ2-7; 13 bases fit TRBD2. Trimming cost V 4 bases and J 6 bases; bases outside gene matches: 3. The length of the CDR3 is 14 residues. Per germline, CDR1 SGHVS and CDR2 FNYEAQ. CDR3 in amino acids: CASSSLAGGREQYF. Here the CDR3 DNA reads TGTGCCAGCAGCTCACTAGCGGGGGGGCGCGAGCAGTACTTC.

The count of this clone is one. The rearrangement joins TRBV9 to TRBJ2-3; 9 nucleotides agree with TRBD1. CDR3 length: 15 amino acids. Germline CDR1 and CDR2: SGDLS and YYNGEE. Trimming removed 2 bases from V and 10 bases from J; junction bases left unmatched: 11. In DNA form, the CDR3 reads TGTGCCAGCAGCGTCGGGACAGGGAACCTTTACGCGCAGTATTTT. Protein sequence: CASSVGTGNLYAQYF.

This clone was seen once. This chain joins TRBV7-2 and TRBJ2-5; 8 nucleotides line up with TRBD2. The CDR3 length is 15 residues. The V gene's germline CDR1 is SGHTA and CDR2 FQGNSA. The trim removed 8 bases at V and 0 bases at J, leaving 8 bases unmatched. This CDR3 reads CASGTGLGYQETQYF. CDR3 nucleotides: TGTGCCAGCGGAACGGGACTAGGGTACCAAGAGACCCAGTACTTC.